This T cell receptor beta chain was recorded in a study of beta chain features in type 1 diabetes. Study-wide points: Moderate but significant shortening of TCRB CDR3s was recorded in all four CD4+ subsets from Type 1 diabetes patients.

TCRB transcripts that were expressed got sequenced, as all of the isolated RNA had been reverse transcribed. Here immunoSEQ multiplex PCR was the method, and the copy in TCRdb shows in-frame clones only, minus some. Of 430,000 or so clones in the sample, about 10% were seen once. The table lists this clone with a few counts. The antigen remains undetermined. Germline values: CDR1 SGDLS, CDR2 YYNGEE. The CDR3 sequence is 13 residues long. The germline V and J ends were trimmed by 7 bases and 3 bases, with 13 bases remaining between them. The TCR was taken from a woman between 18 and 29 years old in good health. Sequencing was carried out using naive CD4+ T cells from blood. The V call is TRBV9, the J call TRBJ1-1; maybe TRBD1 (6 bases). CDR3: CASGQGRYTEAFF. CDR3 in DNA: TGTGCCAGCGGTCAGGGGAGGTACACTGAAGCTTTCTTT.